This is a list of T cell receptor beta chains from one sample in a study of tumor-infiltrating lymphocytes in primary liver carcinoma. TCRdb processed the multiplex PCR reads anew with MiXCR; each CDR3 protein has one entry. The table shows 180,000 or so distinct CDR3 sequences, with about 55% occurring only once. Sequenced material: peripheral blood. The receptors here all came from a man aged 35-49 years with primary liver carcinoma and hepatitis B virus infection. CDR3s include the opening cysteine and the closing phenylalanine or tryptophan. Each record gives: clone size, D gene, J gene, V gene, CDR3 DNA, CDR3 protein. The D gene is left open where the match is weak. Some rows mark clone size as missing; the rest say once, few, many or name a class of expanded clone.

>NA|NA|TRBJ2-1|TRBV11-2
TGTGCCAGCAGCTCATGGAAAGGGCATGCCTACAATGGGCAGTTCTTC
CASSSWKGHAYNGQFF
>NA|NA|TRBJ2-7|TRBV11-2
TGTGTCAGCAGCTTAAATCGAGGGCCGACCTACGAGCAGTACTTC
CVSSLNRGPTYEQYF
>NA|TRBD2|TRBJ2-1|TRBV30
TGTGCCTGGTCGAGCGGGAGGGTGGGTGAGCAGTTCTTC
CAWSSGRVGEQFF
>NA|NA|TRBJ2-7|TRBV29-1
TGCAGCGTTGAAGTGGCCTACGAGCAGTACTTC
CSVEVAYEQYF
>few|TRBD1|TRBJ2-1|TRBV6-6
TGTGCCAGCAGTTACTTAGACAGGGGGTATAAATGGAATGAGCAGTTCTTC
CASSYLDRGYKWNEQFF
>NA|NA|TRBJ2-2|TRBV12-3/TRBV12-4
TGTGCCAGCAATCCGGGACACCTAACCGGGGAGCTGTTTTTT
CASNPGHLTGELFF
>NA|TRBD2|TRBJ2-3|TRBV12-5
TGTGCTAGTGATTTGGTAAGCGGGAGGGCCGAGGTTACGCAGTATTTT
CASDLVSGRAEVTQYF
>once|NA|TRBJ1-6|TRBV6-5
TGTGCCAGCAGGAGTGGGCTGAGCTCCTATAATTCACCCTTCCACTTT
CASRSGLSSYNSPFHF
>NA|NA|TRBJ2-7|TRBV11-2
TGCGCCAGCAACCAAGCCTCCTTAGGGTACCGCTCCTACGAGCAGTACTTC
CASNQASLGYRSYEQYF
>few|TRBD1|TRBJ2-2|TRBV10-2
TGCGCCAGCAGGCAGGGGGTCTCCGGGGAGCTGTTTTTT
CASRQGVSGELFF
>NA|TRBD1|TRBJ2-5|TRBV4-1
TGCGCCAGCAGACCACAGGGGGCGAGGGAGACCCAGTACTTC
CASRPQGARETQYF